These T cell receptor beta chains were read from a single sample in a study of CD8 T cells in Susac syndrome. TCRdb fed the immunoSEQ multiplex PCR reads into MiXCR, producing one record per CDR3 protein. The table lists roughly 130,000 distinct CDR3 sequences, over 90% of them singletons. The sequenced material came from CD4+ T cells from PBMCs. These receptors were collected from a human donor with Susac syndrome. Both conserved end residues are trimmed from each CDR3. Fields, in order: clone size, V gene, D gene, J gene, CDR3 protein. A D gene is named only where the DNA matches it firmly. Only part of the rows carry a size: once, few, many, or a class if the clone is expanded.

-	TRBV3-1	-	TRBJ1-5	ASSLDPRNQPQH
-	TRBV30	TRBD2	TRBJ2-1	AWSRIAGVDNEQF
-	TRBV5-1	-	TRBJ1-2	ASSLAGVDGYT
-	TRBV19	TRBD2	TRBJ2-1	ASSIVSLAGNNEQF
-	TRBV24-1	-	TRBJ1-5	ATSDSQEPGTHNQPQH
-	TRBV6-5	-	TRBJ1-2	ASNQGGYGYT
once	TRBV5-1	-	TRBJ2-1	ASSLPSYNEQF
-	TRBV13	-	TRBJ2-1	ASTFGGEQF
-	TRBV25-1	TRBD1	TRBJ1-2	ASSDRQGHYGDT
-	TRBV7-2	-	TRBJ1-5	ASSLAPQGRGSAQH
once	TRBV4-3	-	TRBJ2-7	ASSQDRRTREQY
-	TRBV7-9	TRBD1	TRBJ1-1	ASSHPGGRNTEAF
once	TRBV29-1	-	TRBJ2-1	SAQPGIGEQF
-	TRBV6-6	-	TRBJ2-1	ASKEDGEQF
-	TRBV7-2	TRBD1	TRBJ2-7	ASSRTIDRAYEQY
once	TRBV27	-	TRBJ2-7	ASSPRTANGHEQY
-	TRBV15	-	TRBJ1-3	ATSRDGGGNTIY
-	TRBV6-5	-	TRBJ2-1	ASSYDDRAGTNNEQF
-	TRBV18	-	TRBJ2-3	ASSQTSSTDTQY
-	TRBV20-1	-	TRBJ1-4	SARDNGEKLF
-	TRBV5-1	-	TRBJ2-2	ASSPEGARTGELF
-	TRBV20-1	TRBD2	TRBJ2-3	SAMGLAGYTDTQY
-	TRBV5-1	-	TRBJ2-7	ASSFGYSYEQY
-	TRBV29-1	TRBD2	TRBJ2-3	SVEDLGQSVAGTRTDTQY
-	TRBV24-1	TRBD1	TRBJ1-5	ATSEGQGGQPQH
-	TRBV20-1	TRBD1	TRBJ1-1	SAPAAGTANTEAF
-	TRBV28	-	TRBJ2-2	ASSPTGTGELF
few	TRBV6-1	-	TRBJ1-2	ASRPQRGQNYGYT
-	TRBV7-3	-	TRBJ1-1	ASSLEVNTEAF